This entry features one T cell receptor beta chain sequence. This clone's antigen is unknown. Base qualities are not recorded, but no much larger clone differs from it by a single base. This record belongs to a study of blood T cell repertoires in COVID-19 (dated by TCRdb to the early 2020s). For the wider study: The collaborator samples originated in the United States, Italy and Spain and spanned the acute and convalescent phases of COVID-19. The material from the prospective study consisted of cDNA or gDNA derived from T cells, B-cell-depleted T cells, or PBMCs. Deeply sampled blood TCRbeta repertoires from subjects exposed to, actively infected with, or recovered from COVID-19 were included in the dataset. A freely available public database, intended as a resource for researchers studying the immune response to SARS-CoV-2, is where the repertoires were released. The samples were drawn from two sources: the first 160 participants of the ongoing ImmuneRACE study, and 1,000 to 1,500 subjects contributed by 6 global collaborators. The sample metadata nearly always contained a de-identified subject ID, COVID-19 status, age in years and sex. Where available, HLA class I and class II types were taken from metadata supplied by the sample provider and were not determined by assay-based typing.

The CDR3, from cysteine to phenylalanine, totals 14 residues. Kept here is only the CDR3 DNA, which spans 42 bases and is read in frame from base 1. Based on the germline V gene, the CDR1 and CDR2 sequences are SNHLY and FYNNEI. V lost 7 bases and J lost 7 bases, and the count of bases not matched to a germline gene is 10. The immunoSEQ Assay, a bias-controlled multiplex PCR, was used to amplify TCRbeta CDR3 regions from genomic DNA. As for the original processing: The number of nucleated cells in each sample was estimated from the amplification of reference gene primers within the assay. To quantify the absolute abundance of each unique TCRbeta CDR3 rearrangement, sequence reads were collapsed and filtered. For each sample, productive Simpson clonality was calculated by taking the square root of Simpson's diversity index across productive rearrangements. TCRdb carries this immuneACCESS record with in-frame sequences only. Its versions omit some clonotypes, under half of them owing to an unresolved V gene in the studies checked, with the rest unexplained. V and J calls and clone size are given by that table; D and trimming were obtained from the DNA. This sample is represented by about 370,000 clones; approximately 92% of them were singletons. 1% of the sample rests with the top ten.

General conclusions and limits of the study: The quantity of clinical and demographic metadata differed by source and by participant and was supplied without curation.

Enrolling through a virtual design, the prospective study's participants ranged in age from roughly 18 to 90 years and lived across around 25 United States geographic areas. In the prospective study, cohorts were assigned on the basis of participant-reported clinical history obtained from a screening survey and a study questionnaire. Recovered participants in ImmuneRACE Cohort 3 were defined as having two consecutive negative NP/OP PCR tests, clearance from a healthcare professional, or resolution of symptoms. In the prospective study, whole blood, serum and a nasopharyngeal or oropharyngeal swab were collected from each participant by mobile phlebotomists. Prospective study participants could optionally give additional blood draws and questionnaires over an approximately 2-month period. Before DNA extraction, prospective study blood samples were shipped either frozen or at room temperature.

This sequence originates from a man younger than 30 who had recovered from COVID-19. This chain is built from TRBV2 and TRBJ1-3; TRBD1 agrees with 7 junctional bases. What was sequenced was PBMCs or T cells enriched from blood (not recorded which). In nucleotide form, the sequence is TGTGCCAGCACCCCGAGGGGACAGACGAACACCATATATTTT. This yields the protein CASTPRGQTNTIYF.